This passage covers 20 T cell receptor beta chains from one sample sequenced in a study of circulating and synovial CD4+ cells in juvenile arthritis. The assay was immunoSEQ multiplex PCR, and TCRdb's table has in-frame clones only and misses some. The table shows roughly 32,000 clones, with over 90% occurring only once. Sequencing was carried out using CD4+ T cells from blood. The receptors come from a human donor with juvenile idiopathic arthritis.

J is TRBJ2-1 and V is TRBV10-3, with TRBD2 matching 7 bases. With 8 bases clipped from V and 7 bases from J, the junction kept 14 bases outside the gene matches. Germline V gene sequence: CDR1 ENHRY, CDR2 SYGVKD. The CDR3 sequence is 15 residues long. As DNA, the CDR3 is TGTGCCATCCGCGGGGAGGGGATTATAGGGAATGAGCAGTTCTTC. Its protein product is CAIRGEGIIGNEQFF.

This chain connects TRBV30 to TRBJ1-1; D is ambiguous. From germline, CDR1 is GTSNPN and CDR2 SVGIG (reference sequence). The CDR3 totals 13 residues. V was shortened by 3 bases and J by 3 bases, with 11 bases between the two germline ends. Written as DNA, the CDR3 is TGTGCCTGGAGGGTCTCCCCGGACACTGAAGCTTTCTTT. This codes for CAWRVSPDTEAFF. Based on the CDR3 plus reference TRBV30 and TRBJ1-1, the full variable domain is SQTIHQWPATLVQPVGSPLSLECTVEGTSNPNLYWYRQAAGRGLQLLFYSVGIGQISSEVPQNLSASRPQDRQFILSSKKLLLSDSGFYLCAWRVSPDTEAFFGQGTRLTVV.

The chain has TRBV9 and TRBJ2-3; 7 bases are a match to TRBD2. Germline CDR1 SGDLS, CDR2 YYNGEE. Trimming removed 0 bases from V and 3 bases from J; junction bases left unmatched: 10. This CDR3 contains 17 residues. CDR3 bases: TGTGCCAGCAGCGTAGCCCCTCCCGGGGGGACGACAGATACGCAGTATTTT. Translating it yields CASSVAPPGGTTDTQYF.

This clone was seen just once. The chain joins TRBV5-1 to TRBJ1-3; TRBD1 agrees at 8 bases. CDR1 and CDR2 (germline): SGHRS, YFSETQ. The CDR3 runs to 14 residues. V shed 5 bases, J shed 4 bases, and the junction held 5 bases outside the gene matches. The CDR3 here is CASRTTGAGNTIYF. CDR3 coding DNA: TGCGCCAGCAGGACGACAGGGGCAGGAAACACCATATATTTT. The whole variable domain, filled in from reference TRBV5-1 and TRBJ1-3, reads KAGVTQTPRYLIKTRGQQVTLSCSPISGHRSVSWYQQTPGQGLQFLFEYFSETQRNKGNFPGRFSGRQFSNSRSEMNVSTLELGDSALYLCASRTTGAGNTIYFGEGSWLTVV.

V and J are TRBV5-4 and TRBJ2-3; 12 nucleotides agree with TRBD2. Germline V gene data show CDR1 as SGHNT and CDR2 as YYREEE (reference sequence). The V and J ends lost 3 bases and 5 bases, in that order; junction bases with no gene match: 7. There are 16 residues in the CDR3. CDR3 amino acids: CASSSPSGGAKDTQYF. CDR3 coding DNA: TGTGCCAGCAGCTCCCCTAGCGGGGGGGCCAAAGATACGCAGTATTTT.

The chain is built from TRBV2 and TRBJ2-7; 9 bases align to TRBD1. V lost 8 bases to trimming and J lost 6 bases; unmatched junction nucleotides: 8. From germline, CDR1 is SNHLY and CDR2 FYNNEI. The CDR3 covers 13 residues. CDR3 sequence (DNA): TGTGCCAGCCTAACCGGGACAGGGACCGAGCAGTACTTC. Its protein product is CASLTGTGTEQYF.

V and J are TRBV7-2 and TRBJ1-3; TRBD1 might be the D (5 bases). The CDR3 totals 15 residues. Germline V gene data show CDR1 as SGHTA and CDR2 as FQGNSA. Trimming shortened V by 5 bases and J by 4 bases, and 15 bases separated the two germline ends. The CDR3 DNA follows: TGTGCCAGCAGCGGGTTACTGGGGCGAGGAAACACCATATATTTT. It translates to CASSGLLGRGNTIYF.

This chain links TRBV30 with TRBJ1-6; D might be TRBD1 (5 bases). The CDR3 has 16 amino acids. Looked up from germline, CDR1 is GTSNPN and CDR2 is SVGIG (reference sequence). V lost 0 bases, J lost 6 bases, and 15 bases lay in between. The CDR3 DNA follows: TGTGCCTGGAGTGTACGCGGCGGGACCGCTAATTCACCCCTCCACTTT. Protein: CAWSVRGGTANSPLHF.

The chain's CDR3 is CASSIPQGGNIQYF. As DNA, the CDR3 is TGTGCCAGTAGTATACCACAGGGGGGAAACATTCAGTACTTC. This chain uses TRBV19 with TRBJ2-4; 8 positions agree with TRBD1. The CDR3 spans 14 residues. Per germline, CDR1 LNHDA and CDR2 SQIVND (reference sequence). The trim removed 2 bases at V and 6 bases at J, leaving 3 bases unmatched.

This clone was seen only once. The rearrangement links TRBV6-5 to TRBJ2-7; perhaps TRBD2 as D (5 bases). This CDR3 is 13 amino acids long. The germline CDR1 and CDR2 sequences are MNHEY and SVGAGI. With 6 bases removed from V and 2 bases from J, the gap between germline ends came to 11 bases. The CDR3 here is CASRPGITYEQYF. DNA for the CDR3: TGTGCCAGCAGGCCCGGGATCACCTACGAGCAGTACTTC.

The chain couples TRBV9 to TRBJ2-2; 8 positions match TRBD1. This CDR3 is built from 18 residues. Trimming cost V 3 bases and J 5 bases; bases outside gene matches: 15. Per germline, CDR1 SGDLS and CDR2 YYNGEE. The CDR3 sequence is CASSASGGRALGTGELFF. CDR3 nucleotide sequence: TGTGCCAGCAGCGCTTCAGGGGGCCGGGCGTTGGGGACCGGGGAGCTGTTTTTT.

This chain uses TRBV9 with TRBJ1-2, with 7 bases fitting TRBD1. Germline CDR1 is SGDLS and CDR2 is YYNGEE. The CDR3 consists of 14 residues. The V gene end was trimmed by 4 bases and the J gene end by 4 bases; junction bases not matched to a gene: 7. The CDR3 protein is CASSLLGQSYGYTF. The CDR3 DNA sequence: TGTGCCAGCAGCCTATTGGGACAGAGCTATGGCTACACCTTC.

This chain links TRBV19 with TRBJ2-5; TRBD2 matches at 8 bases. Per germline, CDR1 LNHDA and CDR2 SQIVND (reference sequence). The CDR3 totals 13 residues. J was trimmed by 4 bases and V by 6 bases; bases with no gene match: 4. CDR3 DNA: TGTGCCAGTAGCTATAGCGGGGTAGAGACCCAGTACTTC. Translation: CASSYSGVETQYF.

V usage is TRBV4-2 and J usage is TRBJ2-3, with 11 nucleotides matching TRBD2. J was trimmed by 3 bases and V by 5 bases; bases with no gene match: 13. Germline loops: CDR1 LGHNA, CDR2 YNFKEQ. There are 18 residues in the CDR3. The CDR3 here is CASSGSGGALRSTDTQYF. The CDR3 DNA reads TGTGCCAGCAGCGGTAGCGGGGGGGCGTTGAGGTCGACAGATACGCAGTATTTT.

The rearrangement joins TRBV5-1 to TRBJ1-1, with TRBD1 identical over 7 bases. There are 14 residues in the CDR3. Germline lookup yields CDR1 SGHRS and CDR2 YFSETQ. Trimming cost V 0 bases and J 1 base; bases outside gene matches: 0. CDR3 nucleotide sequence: TGCGCCAGCAGCTTGGGGACAGGGAACACTGAAGCTTTCTTT. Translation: CASSLGTGNTEAFF.

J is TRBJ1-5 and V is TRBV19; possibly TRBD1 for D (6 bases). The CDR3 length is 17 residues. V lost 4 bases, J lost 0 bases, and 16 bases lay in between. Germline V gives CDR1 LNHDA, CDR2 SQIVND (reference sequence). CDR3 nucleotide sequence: TGTGCCAGTAGTAACCGGGACAACTTCTATAGCAATCAGCCCCAGCATTTT. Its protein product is CASSNRDNFYSNQPQHF.

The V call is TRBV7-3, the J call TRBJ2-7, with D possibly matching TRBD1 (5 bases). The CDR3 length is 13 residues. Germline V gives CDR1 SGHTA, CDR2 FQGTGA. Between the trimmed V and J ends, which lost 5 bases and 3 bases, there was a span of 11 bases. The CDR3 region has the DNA TGTGCCAGCAGCCCAGACAGAAACTACGAGCAGTACTTC. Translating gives CASSPDRNYEQYF.

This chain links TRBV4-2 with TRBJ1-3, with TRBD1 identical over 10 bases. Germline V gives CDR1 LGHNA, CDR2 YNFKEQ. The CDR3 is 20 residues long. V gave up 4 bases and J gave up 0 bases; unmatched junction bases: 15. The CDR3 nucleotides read TGTGCCAGCAGCCCACCAGGGACAGGGGACTCGATTGGCTCTGGAAACACCATATATTTT. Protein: CASSPPGTGDSIGSGNTIYF.

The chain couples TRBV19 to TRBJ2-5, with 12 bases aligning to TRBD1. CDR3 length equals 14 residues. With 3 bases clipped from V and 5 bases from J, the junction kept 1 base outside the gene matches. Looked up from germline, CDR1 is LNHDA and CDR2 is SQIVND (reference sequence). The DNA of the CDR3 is TGTGCCAGTAGTATTGGGACAGGGGGCGAGACCCAGTACTTC. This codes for CASSIGTGGETQYF.

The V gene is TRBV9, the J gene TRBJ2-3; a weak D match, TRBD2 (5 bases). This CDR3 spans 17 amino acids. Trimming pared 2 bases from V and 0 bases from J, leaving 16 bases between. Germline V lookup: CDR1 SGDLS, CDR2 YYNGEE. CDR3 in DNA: TGTGCCAGCAGCGTGTCGGACTCCTTCCCAAGCACAGATACGCAGTATTTT. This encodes CASSVSDSFPSTDTQYF.